This entry lists 27 T cell receptor beta chains sequenced from one sample in a study of CD8 T cells in Susac syndrome (dated by TCRdb to about 2019). Libraries came from the immunoSEQ multiplex PCR assay. RNA was extracted with the RNeasy kit and roughly 0.45 to 1 ug was reverse transcribed using random hexamers. TCRdb handled the public reads itself, with Q25 trimming in fastp and clone calling in MiXCR, and kept productive beta chains. A single entry per CDR3 protein holds the most common genes and DNA from its merged rows. For this sample the table gives about 64,000 distinct CDR3 sequences, of which 94% were detected only once. About 0.6% of the sample goes to the ten largest clones. The sample comprised CD8+ T cells from PBMCs. These TCRs come from a human donor with multiple sclerosis.

This chain uses TRBV6-1 with TRBJ2-3, with D possibly being TRBD1 (6 bases). V was trimmed by 4 bases and J by 5 bases, leaving 10 bases between them. Germline loops: CDR1 MNHNS, CDR2 SASEGT. CDR3 size: 13 residues. The CDR3 DNA follows: TGTGCCAGCAGTGTCCCGGGACAAGATACGCAGTATTTT. Translating it yields CASSVPGQDTQYF.

This chain links TRBV11-1 with TRBJ2-5, with 8 bases aligning to TRBD2. The CDR3 has 16 amino acids. Unmatched junction bases numbered 10, after V lost 5 bases and J lost 2 bases. Germline lookup yields CDR1 SGHAT and CDR2 FQDESV (reference sequence). The chain's CDR3 is CASSRGLAPEQETQYF. DNA for the CDR3: TGTGCCAGCAGCCGAGGACTAGCTCCTGAGCAAGAGACCCAGTACTTC.

The V and J genes are TRBV7-9 and TRBJ2-4; D ambiguous. The germline gives CDR1 SEHNR, CDR2 FQNEAQ (reference sequence). The V and J ends lost 5 bases and 6 bases respectively, with 5 bases between them. The CDR3 is 11 residues long. This CDR3 reads CASSPGNIQYF. CDR3 in DNA: TGTGCCAGCAGCCCTGGAAACATTCAGTACTTC.

CDR3 protein: CSASDRDSEQYF. The CDR3, as DNA: TGCAGTGCTAGTGACAGGGATTCCGAGCAGTACTTC. The chain is built from TRBV20-1 and TRBJ2-7; 7 bases are shared with TRBD1. The ends lost 3 bases at V and 6 bases at J; junction bases unmatched: 5. Germline V gene data show CDR1 as DFQATT and CDR2 as SNEGSKA (reference sequence). This CDR3 is 12 amino acids long.

This clonotype was detected once. The rearrangement uses TRBV6-5 and TRBJ1-4; TRBD1 matches 7 bases. Germline assignment: CDR1 MNHEY and CDR2 SVGAGI. The V gene end was trimmed by 5 bases and the J gene end by 6 bases; junction bases not matched to a gene: 6. The CDR3 contains 14 residues. For the CDR3, the DNA is TGTGCCAGCAGTGAGGGGGCGCGGGATGAAAAACTGTTTTTT. Encoded protein: CASSEGARDEKLFF.

The chain is built from TRBV28 and TRBJ2-2; tentatively, D is TRBD2 (7 bases). The V end was cut by 2 bases, the J end by 2 bases, with 18 bases between. This CDR3 is 18 amino acids long. Germline CDR1 is MDHEN and CDR2 is SYDVKM. In DNA, the CDR3 is TGTGCCAGCAGTTTAGCGACTAGCTGGGGGCCCAACACCGGGGAGCTGTTTTTT. Translated, it gives CASSLATSWGPNTGELFF.

The V and J genes are TRBV7-9 and TRBJ2-7, with TRBD1 as a possible D gene (6 bases). Trimming took off 3 bases at V and 2 bases at J, with 11 bases between the two ends. The germline CDR1 and CDR2 sequences are SEHNR and FQNEAQ (reference sequence). This CDR3 contains 14 residues. The CDR3: CASSFWDITYEQYF. The DNA of the CDR3 is TGTGCCAGCAGCTTCTGGGACATTACCTACGAGCAGTACTTC. Full variable domain (outside the CDR3, taken from reference TRBV7-9 and TRBJ2-7): DTGVSQNPRHKITKRGQNVTFRCDPISEHNRLYWYRQTLGQGPEFLTYFQNEAQLEKSRLLSDRFSAERPKGSFSTLEIQRTEQGDSAMYLCASSFWDITYEQYFGPGTRLTVT.

V is TRBV7-9 and J is TRBJ1-4, with 12 nucleotides matching TRBD1. The CDR3 is 14 amino acids. Germline V lookup: CDR1 SEHNR, CDR2 FQNEAQ (reference sequence). V gave up 3 bases and J gave up 12 bases; unmatched junction bases: 5. For the CDR3, the DNA is TGTGCCAGCAGCTTTGGGACAGGGGGCCGAGAACTGTTTTTT. This sequence encodes CASSFGTGGRELFF.

The chain carries TRBV12-3 or TRBV12-4 and TRBJ2-7, with D perhaps TRBD1 (6 bases). Trimming removed 5 bases at V and 0 bases at J, with 11 bases between. The CDR3 runs 14 residues. The CDR3, as DNA: TGTGCCAGCAGTCAAACAGGGATCTCCTACGAGCAGTACTTC. Its translation: CASSQTGISYEQYF.

This clonotype was picked up one time. The chain recombines TRBV7-3 with TRBJ2-2, with D perhaps matching TRBD2 (6 bases). Trimming left V 4 bases short and J 5 bases short, with 11 bases between. Per germline, CDR1 SGHTA and CDR2 FQGTGA. The CDR3 totals 14 residues. This chain's CDR3 is CASSSSLATGELFF. The DNA for the CDR3 is TGTGCCAGCAGCTCAAGCCTAGCGACCGGGGAGCTGTTTTTT.

The sample holds a few counts of this clonotype. This chain uses TRBV7-6 with TRBJ1-2; the match to TRBD1 covers 7 bases. In germline, CDR1 is SGHVS, CDR2 FNYEAQ. This CDR3 spans 13 amino acids. The trim removed 5 bases at V and 4 bases at J, leaving 4 bases unmatched. The CDR3 DNA follows: TGTGCCAGCAGCCCTGGGACAGTCTATGGCTACACCTTC. Its protein product is CASSPGTVYGYTF.

The chain joins TRBV11-1 to TRBJ2-1; D possibly corresponds to TRBD2 (5 bases). The V end lost 4 bases, the J end lost 0 bases, and 13 bases lay between the germline ends. The CDR3 consists of 16 residues. CDR1 is SGHAT, CDR2 FQDESV, per germline (reference sequence). The CDR3 nucleotides read TGTGCCAGCAGCTCCCGGACTGGTAGCTCCTACAATGAGCAGTTCTTC. Amino acids: CASSSRTGSSYNEQFF.

This chain links TRBV4-1 with TRBJ2-7; perhaps D is TRBD1 or TRBD2 (5 bases each). V lost 1 base and J lost 4, with 8 bases in between. The germline gives CDR1 MGHRA, CDR2 YSYEKL. The CDR3 has 13 residues. The CDR3 nucleotides read TGCGCCAGCAGCCAAGGTTGGGGGTACGAGCAGTACTTC. This codes for CASSQGWGYEQYF.

This clonotype showed up just a few times. CDR3 in amino acids: CASSLTNEQFF. For the CDR3, the DNA is TGTGCCAGCAGTTTAACCAATGAGCAGTTCTTC. The chain combines TRBV28 with TRBJ2-1; D uncertain. Germline lookup yields CDR1 MDHEN and CDR2 SYDVKM. Trimming left V 2 bases short and J 6 bases short, with 2 bases between. This CDR3 spans 11 amino acids.

V and J are TRBV28 and TRBJ1-2; maybe TRBD1 (5 bases). V was trimmed by 5 bases and J by 4 bases, leaving 11 bases between them. CDR3 length: 13 residues. Germline V CDR1 and CDR2: MDHEN, SYDVKM. The CDR3, as DNA: TGTGCCAGCAGTGCGGGGCCAGGCTATGGCTACACCTTC. Residues: CASSAGPGYGYTF.

V and J are TRBV9 and TRBJ2-7, with 7 bases aligning to TRBD1. Germline-derived CDR1 and CDR2 are SGDLS and YYNGEE. V was pared by 4 bases and J by 5 bases, with 9 bases of the junction left unmatched. The CDR3 covers 14 residues. The CDR3 is CASSPRGLIDEQYF. Here the CDR3 DNA reads TGTGCCAGCAGCCCAAGGGGGCTCATCGACGAGCAGTACTTC.

The genes are TRBV27 and TRBJ2-7; maybe TRBD1 (6 bases). CDR3 length: 14 amino acids. V was trimmed by 5 bases and J by 5 bases, leaving 16 bases between them. Germline lookup yields CDR1 MNHEY and CDR2 SMNVEV (reference sequence). The CDR3 DNA is TGTGCCAGCAGTCCCTCGGACAGTATGGACGAGCAGTACTTC. Its translation: CASSPSDSMDEQYF.

The chain carries TRBV4-1 and TRBJ2-7; 9 bases fit TRBD1. The V and J ends lost 5 bases and 5 bases, in that order; junction bases with no gene match: 13. The CDR3 is 16 residues long. CDR1 and CDR2 (germline): MGHRA, YSYEKL. CDR3 coding DNA: TGCGCCAGCAGCTCCGCGGCTCCGGGACAGGGCCACGAGCAGTACTTC. Its protein product is CASSSAAPGQGHEQYF.

This clonotype has only a few counts. This chain links TRBV6-5 with TRBJ2-2; D is perhaps TRBD1 (5 bases). CDR3 length: 12 residues. CDR1 and CDR2 (germline): MNHEY, SVGAGI. V was trimmed by 6 bases and J by 6 bases, leaving 8 bases between them. CDR3 loop: CASSQGPGELFF. DNA of the CDR3: TGTGCCAGCAGCCAGGGCCCCGGGGAGCTGTTTTTT.

The V call is TRBV28, the J call TRBJ1-2, with TRBD1 as a possible D gene (6 bases). This CDR3 region has 15 residues. V lost 6 bases, J lost 2 bases, and 16 bases lay in between. Germline-derived CDR1 and CDR2 are MDHEN and SYDVKM. The CDR3 sequence: CASSQTGTPNYGYTF. In DNA, the CDR3 is TGTGCCAGCAGCCAAACCGGGACACCAAACTATGGCTACACCTTC.

This chain uses TRBV20-1 with TRBJ2-7; a weak D match, TRBD2 (7 bases). The germline CDR1 and CDR2 sequences are DFQATT and SNEGSKA (reference sequence). Trimming shortened V by 0 bases and J by 4 bases, and 16 bases separated the two germline ends. CDR3 length: 15 residues. The CDR3 reads CSAREGGRDLYEQYF. In DNA, the CDR3 is TGCAGTGCTAGAGAAGGGGGGAGGGACCTATACGAGCAGTACTTC.

V usage is TRBV27 and J usage is TRBJ2-7, with D maybe TRBD1 (5 bases). Trimming stripped 5 bases from V and 0 bases from J, with 17 bases between. Germline V lookup: CDR1 MNHEY, CDR2 SMNVEV (reference sequence). This CDR3 contains 16 residues. In DNA, the CDR3 is TGTGCCAGCAGTCCGACAGATCCCTACCCCTCCTACGAGCAGTACTTC. It encodes CASSPTDPYPSYEQYF.

The genes are TRBV3-1 and TRBJ1-2; no definite D call. The CDR3 consists of 12 residues. Germline CDR1 and CDR2: LGHDT and YNNKEL (reference sequence). V was pared by 4 bases and J by 8 bases, with 11 bases between. CDR3 sequence reads: CASSLDWAGYTF. The CDR3 nucleotides read TGTGCCAGCAGCCTTGACTGGGCCGGCTACACCTTC.

V usage is TRBV15 and J usage is TRBJ2-3; TRBD2 matches at 14 bases. The CDR3 has 16 residues. Germline lookup yields CDR1 LNHNV and CDR2 YYDKDF (reference sequence). With V trimmed by 5 bases and J by 2 bases, 3 bases remained unmatched. CDR3 in amino acids: CATSGGLAGATDTQYF. CDR3 nucleotides: TGTGCCACCAGCGGGGGACTAGCGGGGGCCACAGATACGCAGTATTTT.

The V call is TRBV12-3 or TRBV12-4, the J call TRBJ2-2; D perhaps matches TRBD2 (5 bases). CDR3 length: 13 residues. V lost 1 base, J lost 7 bases, and 7 bases lay in between. The CDR3 DNA sequence: TGTGCCAGCAGTTTAGGAGGGAACGGGGAGCTGTTTTTT. It encodes CASSLGGNGELFF.

The CDR3 reads CSARDRAGAYNEQFF. The CDR3 nucleotides are TGCAGTGCTAGAGATCGAGCGGGGGCATACAATGAGCAGTTCTTC. This chain uses TRBV20-1 with TRBJ2-1, with 8 bases that match TRBD2. Trimming took 0 bases from V and 4 from J; bases not matched to a gene: 5. The CDR3 is 15 amino acids. Germline lookup yields CDR1 DFQATT and CDR2 SNEGSKA (reference sequence).

The V gene is TRBV5-6, the J gene TRBJ2-1; possible D gene TRBD2, 6 bases. Trimming cost V 4 bases and J 5 bases, with 19 bases left between them. Germline assignment: CDR1 SGHDT and CDR2 YYEEEE. The CDR3 consists of 16 residues. This CDR3 reads CASSTLRDSGDNEQFF. The CDR3 coding sequence is TGTGCCAGCAGCACCCTCCGCGACTCGGGGGACAATGAGCAGTTCTTC.